This T cell receptor beta chain came from a study of CD4 T cells in relation to SARS-CoV-2 and coronaviruses. Before the COVID-19 pandemic, during about 2010-2019, CD4+ T cells were taken from unexposed donors. After about 10 days of culture, CD4+ T cells were isolated. As concerns this clone: Its specificity is not known.

TCRdb's table, derived via immunoSEQ multiplex PCR, lists solely in-frame clones and lacks some. The sample has nearly 20,000 clones; approximately 82% are singletons. The CDR3 totals 17 residues. Per germline, CDR1 LGHNA and CDR2 YNFKEQ. V was clipped by 3 bases and J by 1 base; unmatched bases: 7. Specimen: CD4+ T cells from PBMCs, cultured in vitro. The chain combines TRBV4-2 with TRBJ2-1; 9 bases map to TRBD2. The sequence derives from a human donor in good health. CDR3 sequence (DNA): TGTGCCAGCAGCCAGCGGCGGACTAGCGCGTCCTACAATGAGCAGTTCTTC. Encoded protein: CASSQRRTSASYNEQFF.